The rows below give T cell receptor beta chains drawn from one sample of a study of T cell repertoires in cytomegalovirus infection. MiXCR, applied by TCRdb to the reads, yields one record per CDR3 protein. The data hold about 130,000 distinct CDR3 sequences, with 7% to 9.5% observed a single time. The sequenced sample was PBMCs. These receptors originate from a human donor in good health (CMV status not recorded). Some clones in this sample may be carry-over from other donors' samples. Each CDR3 is given with its conserved first and last residue. A D gene is named only where the DNA matches it firmly. Clone size is given for some rows only: seen once, a few or many times, or a class if the clone is expanded.

>10|-|-|TRBJ1-1|TRBV30
TGTGCCTGGGCGAACACTGAAGCTTTCTTT
CAWANTEAFF
>15|-|many|TRBJ1-3|TRBV5-6
TGTGCCAGCAGCCCGTTGCAGGGCTCTGGAAACACCATATATTTT
CASSPLQGSGNTIYF
>13|TRBD1|many|TRBJ2-3|TRBV15
TGTGCCACCGGGGGACAGCTGGGAGATACGCAGTATTTT
CATGGQLGDTQYF
>14|-|-|TRBJ2-1|TRBV15
TGTGCCACCAGCAGAGAGGGGGGAAGCAATGAGCAGTTCTTC
CATSREGGSNEQFF
>14|TRBD2|-|TRBJ2-3|TRBV20-1
TGCAGTGCAACAAGCGGGGAGATCACAGATACGCAGTATTTT
CSATSGEITDTQYF
>18|-|many|TRBJ2-6|TRBV14
TGTGCCAGCAGCCAAGAAGCCAGCTTCTTCTCTGGGGCCAACGTCCTGACTTTC
CASSQEASFFSGANVLTF
>14|TRBD2|-|TRBJ2-1|TRBV20-1
TGCAGTGCTCGACTAGCGGGGCTACTCAATGAGCAGTTCTTC
CSARLAGLLNEQFF
>16|-|-|TRBJ2-7|TRBV7-6
TGTGCCAGCAGCTTAGCGCTGAGTGCGGGAAGAGGCGAGCAGTACTTC
CASSLALSAGRGEQYF
>14|TRBD2|many|TRBJ2-5|TRBV7-2
TGTGCCAGCAGCTCGTTAGCGGGTCCCCCGGCCCAGTACTTC
CASSSLAGPPAQYF
>16|-|many|TRBJ2-3|TRBV29-1
TGCAGCGTTGAAGGGGTCCCGGGGAAGAAGGGGGATACGCAGTATTTT
CSVEGVPGKKGDTQYF
>15|-|many|TRBJ1-1|TRBV28
TGTGCCAGCAGTTTAGAGGGGACCGCGAACACTGAAGCTTTCTTT
CASSLEGTANTEAFF
>14|-|few|TRBJ2-1|TRBV20-1
TGCAGTGTCCTCGCCACAGGGTTAGGGAATGAGCAGTTCTTC
CSVLATGLGNEQFF
>14|TRBD1|-|TRBJ2-7|TRBV29-1
TGCAGCGTTGCAAGCAGGGACAGGGAACGAGAGCAGTACTTC
CSVASRDREREQYF
>13|-|many|TRBJ2-5|TRBV11-2
TGTGCCAGCAGCTTCGGGGTAGGGGAGACCCAGTACTTC
CASSFGVGETQYF
>16|TRBD2|many|TRBJ2-7|TRBV7-2
TGTGCCAGCAGCTTTTCGAGCGGGGGGATCGCCTACGAGCAGTACTTC
CASSFSSGGIAYEQYF
>15|-|many|TRBJ1-2|TRBV4-1
TGCGCCAGCAGCCAAGACAGGCAGGGGAAACATGGCTACACCTTC
CASSQDRQGKHGYTF
>12|-|many|TRBJ1-5|TRBV7-9
TGTGCCAGCAGCGACAGCGGGTTGCCCCAGCATTTT
CASSDSGLPQHF
>13|-|-|TRBJ1-1|TRBV6-4
TGTGCCAGAAGATACGACTCCTACACTGAAGCTTTCTTT
CARRYDSYTEAFF
>16|TRBD1|-|TRBJ1-5|TRBV15
TGTGCCACCAGCCCCTGGACAGGCTTTGCTAATCAGCCCCAGCATTTT
CATSPWTGFANQPQHF
>12|-|many|TRBJ2-1|TRBV29-1
TGCAGCGTCGAATCCAGTTACAATGAGCAGTTCTTC
CSVESSYNEQFF
>12|-|many|TRBJ1-1|TRBV19
TGTGCCAGTCAACAGGGCGACACTGAAGCTTTCTTT
CASQQGDTEAFF
>12|-|many|TRBJ2-1|TRBV7-6
TGTGCCAGCAGCTTAGGACGGGATGAGCAGTTCTTC
CASSLGRDEQFF
>12|TRBD2|many|TRBJ2-1|TRBV11-2
TGTGCCAGCAGCCCGACTAGCCGTGAGCAGTTCTTC
CASSPTSREQFF
>14|-|many|TRBJ2-5|TRBV7-2
TGTGCCAGCAGCCCTGTCTCGATCCAAGAGACCCAGTACTTC
CASSPVSIQETQYF
>15|-|many|TRBJ2-6|TRBV28
TGTGCGAGCATGGGCAGTAGCTCTGGGGCCAACGTCCTGACTTTC
CASMGSSSGANVLTF
>15|TRBD2|few|TRBJ2-3|TRBV7-9
TGTGCCAGCAGCATTTCTAGCGGGGCGTTAGATACGCAGTATTTT
CASSISSGALDTQYF
>15|TRBD1|many|TRBJ2-7|TRBV2
TGTGCCAGCAGTTCGGACAGGACCTCGGGCTACGAGCAGTACTTC
CASSSDRTSGYEQYF
>12|-|many|TRBJ2-7|TRBV28
TGTGCCAGCAACGAAGGACAGTACGAGCAGTACTTC
CASNEGQYEQYF
>15|TRBD1|few|TRBJ1-5|TRBV7-9
TGTGCCAGCAGCGGACAGGGAAGAGGCAATCAGCCCCAGCATTTT
CASSGQGRGNQPQHF
>13|-|few|TRBJ2-3|TRBV20-1
TGCAGTGCTAGACGGGCCAGCGCAGATACGCAGTATTTT
CSARRASADTQYF
>15|-|many|TRBJ1-2|TRBV2
TGTGCCAGCAGTGAGGGGGGGGCCAGGAACTATGGCTACACCTTC
CASSEGGARNYGYTF
>18|-|few|TRBJ1-5|TRBV2
TGTGCCAGCAGTGAGGACGCGGGCAGGGCCTATAGCAATCAGCCCCAGCATTTT
CASSEDAGRAYSNQPQHF
>12|-|many|TRBJ1-2|TRBV7-2
TGTGCCAGCAGCTTAGACAGGAATGGCTACACCTTC
CASSLDRNGYTF
>15|TRBD2|many|TRBJ2-3|TRBV20-1
TGCAGTGCTAGAGTCCTAGCGGGGGGGAAAGATACGCAGTATTTT
CSARVLAGGKDTQYF
>14|-|many|TRBJ1-1|TRBV19
TGTGCCAGTAGTTCATTGGTCCTTAGGGGTGAAGCTTTCTTT
CASSSLVLRGEAFF
>16|TRBD1|many|TRBJ1-3|TRBV7-2
TGTGCCAGCAGCTCCTACACAGGGGGCGCGCAGAACACCATATATTTT
CASSSYTGGAQNTIYF
>13|-|many|TRBJ1-1|TRBV14
TGTGCCAGCAGCCAACAATTGAACACTGAAGCTTTCTTT
CASSQQLNTEAFF
>14|-|many|TRBJ1-1|TRBV5-1
TGCGCCAGCAGCTTGGCAGGTTTTGACACTGAAGCTTTCTTT
CASSLAGFDTEAFF
>14|TRBD1|many|TRBJ2-7|TRBV28
TGTGCCAGCAGACCGGGGACAGGAACCTACGAGCAGTACTTC
CASRPGTGTYEQYF